The entry that follows covers one T cell receptor (beta chain) sequence. This clonotype was recorded a few times. Its antigen has not been determined. Base qualities were left out, and no much larger clone turns up one base away. The data derive from a study of blood T cells in healthy people across ages (dated by TCRdb to about 2015). Regarding the study in general: In model experiments, template switching captured roughly one uniquely barcoded TCR beta cDNA molecule for every two T cells. To track age-related changes in TCR beta repertoire diversity, the study relied on deep sequencing normalized with unique cDNA molecular identifiers. The donors were split into four age groups: young (average about 16 years), middle-aged (39), aged (over 55) and long-lived (approximately 89). To avoid experimental bias, donors of different ages were randomly spread across the sequencing lanes. Using the same blood draw, the study looked at two additional independent replicas of 1 million unique cDNA reads for two donors, one aged 18 to 29 and the other aged 80 or older. General conclusions and limits of the study: Observed TCR beta diversity per million T cells fell roughly linearly with age, and a significant reduction was already apparent by age roughly 40. Because profiling used bulk unsorted PBMCs, naive and antigen-experienced compartments could not be compared conclusively. Compared with the aged group, more naive CD4+ T cells, fewer expanded clones and increased TCR diversity were shown by the long-lived group, suggesting age selection. The CMV infection status of donors was not known, potentially confounding age-related changes in expanded clonotypes. A strong correlation was found between observed TCR beta diversity and the percentage of naive T cells measured by flow cytometry. Estimates of total diversity based on one million sequenced T cells were regarded as lower bounds and as underestimates.

Library creation used 5' RACE. Sequenced on an Illumina HiSeq 2500. The second PCR ran for about 6 to 12 cycles and used a J-beta primer mix along with a sample-barcoded 5' primer. Each TCR beta cDNA molecule received a unique molecular identifier from a template-switch 5' adaptor carrying 12 random nucleotides. Each sample yielded at least 2.5 million CDR3-containing paired-end reads. The Mint cDNA synthesis kit, primed by a TRBC-specific oligonucleotide, was used to synthesize first-strand cDNA from all RNA. Following uracil-DNA glycosylase treatment, a first 18-cycle PCR with universal primers M1SS and BC2_uni_R was performed on all cDNA. From the authors' description of their analysis: For normalization, 1 million high-quality reads, each with a distinct molecular identifier, were randomly selected from each sample. Instead of being binned into consensus sequences, reads that shared molecular identifiers were thrown out. MiTCR, run with a Q25 quality threshold and the strictest error-elimination algorithm, handled CDR3 identification, clonotype clustering and error correction. A nonparametric unseen species model with Euler transformation was used to estimate lower-bound total TCR beta diversity. The public reads were reprocessed in TCRdb via fastp at Q25 and MiXCR, keeping in-frame beta chains. Entries are consolidated by CDR3 protein sequence, retaining the most common genes and DNA. TCRdb, not the original authors, processed these V and J calls. This sample gives approximately 940,000 distinct CDR3 sequences in total; around 48% of them show up just once. The ten largest account for about an eighth of the sample.

Deletion took 1 base off V and 4 bases off J, with a span of 12 bases between the germline ends. Via the germline V gene, CDR1 is MNHNS and CDR2 SASEGT. The CDR3 covers 15 residues, taking in both the cysteine and the phenylalanine. The read is trimmed to its CDR3 DNA, 45 bases read in frame from base 1. The donors were 40 or so Caucasian individuals from Russia, aged 6 to 90 years, who were systemically healthy. Approximately 9.7 milliliters of peripheral blood were drawn from each donor into EDTA-treated Vacutainer tubes. Ficoll-Paque density-gradient centrifugation was used to isolate PBMCs, with at least 7 million per sample. Total RNA, at least 6 micrograms per sample, was extracted from PBMCs with Trizol reagent. For every donor, flow cytometry on a PBMC aliquot measured the percentage of naive CD45RAhigh/CD27high T cells.

What was sequenced was blood. This sequence originates from a young man in good health. The V and J segments used are TRBV6-1 and TRBJ2-3, with no confident D gene call. The DNA reads TGTGCCAGCAGTGAAGGACCCGCCCGGGCAGATACGCAGTATTTT. Translation gives CASSEGPARADTQYF.